The next 5 T cell receptor beta chains were all read from a single sample in a study of human T cells and chemical hapten exposure (dated by TCRdb to the early 2020s). This specimen's time point label, per the study, means: patch test 1, 2 weeks after DPC sensitization. Reading the label with the study, this specimen's treatment or condition is: therapeutic diphenylcyclopropenone sensitization with weekly scalp DPC. The method behind the library was RACE. The sample was run on a NextSeq 500. TCRdb reran the public reads through fastp at Q25 and MiXCR, keeping productive beta chains. Each CDR3 protein appears once, grouped with its most common genes and DNA. Within this sample are a few hundred thousand distinct CDR3 sequences, with roughly 5% of them counted one time only. The ten largest clones add up to approximately 2.5% of the sample. This sample comprised whole blood, obtained in connection with sensitization to the hapten diphenylcyclopropenone (DPC). The receptor source for this set is a woman between 50 and 59 years old with alopecia areata. Some clones in this sample may be carry-over from other donors' samples.

There are many counts of this clonotype. This sequence joins TRBV5-6 and TRBJ1-2; no clear D gene. CDR1 and CDR2 from the germline V gene are SGHDT and YYEEEE. This CDR3 spans 14 amino acids. V lost 0 bases and J lost 0, with 6 bases in between. CDR3 region: CASSLGVTNYGYTF. CDR3 nucleotides: TGTGCCAGCAGCTTGGGGGTAACTAACTATGGCTACACCTTC.

The chain links TRBV20-1 to TRBJ1-5; D is ambiguous. The germline V gene encodes CDR1 DFQATT and CDR2 SNEGSKA (reference sequence). Between the trimmed V and J ends, which lost 0 bases and 0 bases, there was a span of 12 bases. The CDR3 covers 16 residues. The CDR3 nucleotides read TGCAGTGCTAGAGAAGGGCGGTCCTATAGCAATCAGCCCCAGCATTTT. Translated, it gives CSAREGRSYSNQPQHF.

The sample holds many counts of this clonotype. One end of the junction does not line up with germline, which may come from a read error. The chain has TRBV5-1 and TRBJ2-2; possibly TRBD2 for D (5 bases). The germline gives CDR1 SGHRS, CDR2 YFSETQ. The CDR3 is 14 residues long. As DNA, the CDR3 is TGTGCCAGCAGCGGTCAAGCGAACACCGGGGAGCTGTTTTTT. Residues: CASSGQANTGELFF. The full variable domain, in which reference TRBV5-1 and TRBJ2-2 provide the parts outside the CDR3, is KAGVTQTPRYLIKTRGQQVTLSCSPISGHRSVSWYQQTPGQGLQFLFEYFSETQRNKGNFPGRFSGRQFSNSRSEMNVSTLELGDSALYLCASSGQANTGELFFGEGSRLTVL.

This clonotype has just a few counts. V gene TRBV29-1 combines with J gene TRBJ1-1, with no clear D. This CDR3 comprises 14 residues. Trimming took 6 bases from V and 8 from J, leaving 22 bases between them. CDR1 and CDR2 (germline): SQVTM, ANQGSEA. CDR3 loop: CSVHAAGQVAEAFF. Written as DNA, the CDR3 is TGCAGCGTCCACGCGGCGGGTCAGGTGGCCGAAGCTTTCTTT. The variable domain in full, with the rest retrieved from reference TRBV29-1 and TRBJ1-1, is SAVISQKPSRDICQRGTSLTIQCQVDSQVTMMFWYRQQPGQSLTLIATANQGSEATYESGFVIDKFPISRPNLTFSTLTVSNMSPEDSSIYLCSVHAAGQVAEAFFGQGTRLTVV.

In its sample, this clonotype was seen many times. The CDR3 nucleotides read TGCGCCAGCAGCCGGGGGACGTTGGATGGCTACACCTTC. This sequence encodes CASSRGTLDGYTF. The rearrangement joins TRBV4-3 to TRBJ1-2, with D perhaps TRBD1 (5 bases). CDR3 size: 13 residues. The germline CDR1 and CDR2 sequences are LGHNA and YSLEER. Trimming took off 4 bases at V and 6 bases at J, with 12 bases between the two ends.